One and the same sample provided the 24 T cell receptor beta chains below, sequenced in a study of cytomegalovirus exposure and HLA in healthy donors. PCR amplification relied on 60 Vbeta primers (plus 13 Jbeta primers). Repertoires were generated with immunoSEQ multiplex PCR, while TCRdb's copy carries only in-frame clones and drops some. The data show more than 90,000 clones, with 60% to 80% seen just once and over 6% held by the top ten. Sample: PBMCs. These receptors were collected from a female donor in good health and CMV-seronegative.

This sequence joins TRBV14 and TRBJ1-2; the match to TRBD1 covers 7 bases. The length of the CDR3 is 13 residues. Trimming removed 8 bases from V and 3 bases from J; junction bases left unmatched: 6. Germline CDR1 reads SGHDN; CDR2 reads FVKESK. The DNA for the CDR3 is TGTGCCAGCCGAGGGGGCAACGACTATGGCTACACCTTC. Translation: CASRGGNDYGYTF.

The chain links TRBV18 to TRBJ1-3, with 7 bases that match TRBD1. Germline V lookup: CDR1 KGHSH, CDR2 LQKENI. The CDR3 is 17 amino acids. V was clipped by 0 bases and J by 3 bases; unmatched bases: 8. The CDR3 DNA reads TGTGCCAGCTCACCACCCACCCCAGGGGGAGGTGGAAACACCATATATTTT. This encodes CASSPPTPGGGGNTIYF.

As for this clone: Additional DNA sequences in this sample encode the identical CDR3. The J gene is TRBJ2-7, the V gene TRBV9; D is perhaps TRBD1 (6 bases). Trimming removed 2 bases at V and 0 bases at J, with 12 bases between. This CDR3 comprises 15 residues. Germline lookup yields CDR1 SGDLS and CDR2 YYNGEE. The CDR3 coding sequence is TGTGCCAGCAGCGTTGAGGACAGACCCTCCTACGAGCAGTACTTC. Translating it yields CASSVEDRPSYEQYF.

The rearrangement uses TRBV2 and TRBJ2-1; TRBD2 matches at 14 bases. The trim removed 0 bases at V and 8 bases at J, leaving 6 bases unmatched. Germline-derived CDR1 and CDR2 are SNHLY and FYNNEI. This CDR3 comprises 17 residues. CDR3 sequence (DNA): TGTGCCAGCAGTGAAGCGCTTGGGACTAGCGGGGGCGATGAGCAGTTCTTC. Residues: CASSEALGTSGGDEQFF.

The chain carries TRBV7-9 and TRBJ1-1; 9 nucleotides match TRBD1. From germline, CDR1 is SEHNR and CDR2 FQNEAQ (reference sequence). The CDR3 runs 16 residues. Unmatched junction bases numbered 13, after V lost 6 bases and J lost 5 bases. The CDR3 loop is CASRPGTGRSGTEAFF. CDR3 coding DNA: TGTGCCAGCAGGCCCGGGACAGGGAGGTCAGGGACTGAAGCTTTCTTT.

The rearrangement joins TRBV28 to TRBJ1-1; D possibly corresponds to TRBD1 (6 bases). The CDR3 extends over 13 amino acids. With 7 bases removed from V and 3 bases from J, the gap between germline ends came to 12 bases. CDR1 is MDHEN, CDR2 SYDVKM, per germline. CDR3 DNA sequence: TGTGCCAGCACACAACAGGGCTACACTGAAGCTTTCTTT. Its protein is CASTQQGYTEAFF.

The chain combines TRBV7-2 with TRBJ2-7, with TRBD1 matching 9 bases. This CDR3 contains 16 residues. CDR1 and CDR2 from the germline V gene are SGHTA and FQGNSA. Losses at the gene ends were 6 bases for V and 3 bases for J; bases not matched to a gene: 12. The CDR3 protein is CASSPRRGQGRYEQYF. CDR3 nucleotide sequence: TGTGCCAGCAGTCCCCGGAGGGGACAGGGCCGCTACGAGCAGTACTTC. Full variable domain (remainder filled in from reference TRBV7-2 and TRBJ2-7): GAGVSQSPSNKVTEKGKDVELRCDPISGHTALYWYRQSLGQGLEFLIYFQGNSAPDKSGLPSDRFSAERTGGSVSTLTIQRTQQEDSAVYLCASSPRRGQGRYEQYFGPGTRLTVT.

The chain links TRBV29-1 to TRBJ2-7; a possible D gene is TRBD1 (6 bases). CDR3 length: 13 amino acids. Germline V gene lookup returns CDR1 SQVTM and CDR2 ANQGSEA. V shed 6 bases and J shed 8 bases, with 20 bases lying between them. CDR3 amino acids: CSVEKGQGQKQYF. CDR3 bases: TGCAGCGTGGAAAAGGGACAAGGACAGAAGCAGTACTTC.

The chain combines TRBV28 with TRBJ2-7, with TRBD2 matching 8 bases. V lost 8 bases, J lost 5 bases, and 11 bases stayed unmatched. Germline V gene sequence: CDR1 MDHEN, CDR2 SYDVKM. The CDR3 has 14 residues. The CDR3 nucleotides read TGTGCCAGCGGCCCGGGACTAGTCGTGGACGAGCAGTACTTC. It specifies CASGPGLVVDEQYF.

The V call is TRBV30, the J call TRBJ1-6; D remains unclear. CDR3 length equals 14 residues. Germline CDR1 and CDR2: GTSNPN and SVGIG (reference sequence). V was clipped by 4 bases and J by 1 base, with 8 bases between them. The CDR3 nucleotides are TGTGCCTGGACCCCCAGATCCTATAATTCACCCCTCCACTTT. Translating it yields CAWTPRSYNSPLHF.

V is TRBV11-2 and J is TRBJ2-3, with 12 positions matching TRBD1. CDR3 size: 19 residues. Germline assignment: CDR1 SGHAT and CDR2 FQNNGV. J lost 1 base, V lost 3 bases, and 11 bases had no gene match. In DNA form, the CDR3 reads TGTGCCAGCAGCTTCCCACGTGGGACAGGGGGCTGGGGCACAGATACGCAGTATTTT. It translates to CASSFPRGTGGWGTDTQYF. The variable domain in full, with the rest retrieved from reference TRBV11-2 and TRBJ2-3, is EAGVAQSPRYKIIEKRQSVAFWCNPISGHATLYWYQQILGQGPKLLIQFQNNGVVDDSQLPKDRFSAERLKGVDSTLKIQPAKLEDSAVYLCASSFPRGTGGWGTDTQYFGPGTRLTVL.

V and J are TRBV4-2 and TRBJ2-2, with a weak D call TRBD2 (5 bases). Germline V CDR1 and CDR2: LGHNA, YNFKEQ. The V end lost 2 bases, the J end lost 6 bases, and 13 bases lay between the germline ends. The CDR3 length is 15 residues. The CDR3 is CASSQQTRPPGELFF. The CDR3 region has the DNA TGTGCCAGCAGCCAACAAACTAGGCCCCCCGGGGAGCTGTTTTTT.

This clone was counted between two and nine times. V usage is TRBV2 and J usage is TRBJ2-5; 9 bases agree with TRBD1. Per germline, CDR1 SNHLY and CDR2 FYNNEI. The CDR3 loop spans 18 amino acids. The ends lost 0 bases at V and 3 bases at J; junction bases unmatched: 11. For the CDR3, the DNA is TGTGCCAGCAGTGAAGCGCTTCAAGTTGGGACAGGGAAAGAGACCCAGTACTTC. Encoded protein: CASSEALQVGTGKETQYF.

The chain uses TRBV11-2 and TRBJ2-7, with TRBD1 as a possible D gene (6 bases). The V end was cut by 5 bases, the J end by 4 bases, with 15 bases between. CDR3 size: 14 residues. Germline CDR1 is SGHAT and CDR2 is FQNNGV. The CDR3 protein is CASSQPGQQYEQYF. The DNA for the CDR3 is TGTGCCAGCAGCCAACCGGGACAACAGTACGAGCAGTACTTC.

This chain joins TRBV7-3 and TRBJ2-1, with 8 bases aligning to TRBD2. CDR3 length equals 14 residues. V was pared by 5 bases and J by 4 bases, with 4 bases of the junction left unmatched. Germline CDR1 is SGHTA and CDR2 is FQGTGA. CDR3 bases: TGTGCCAGCAGCGTGAGCGGGGGTTACAATGAGCAGTTCTTC. It encodes CASSVSGGYNEQFF.

This clone was picked up one time. J is TRBJ2-1 and V is TRBV27, with 10 positions matching TRBD2. This CDR3 spans 15 amino acids. After removal of 6 bases from V and 3 bases from J, the junction contained 5 bases not matched to a gene. CDR1 and CDR2 from the germline V gene are MNHEY and SMNVEV (reference sequence). CDR3 nucleotides: TGTGCCAGCAGAATGACTAGCGGGTTCTACAATGAGCAGTTCTTC. Its protein is CASRMTSGFYNEQFF.

This rearrangement joins TRBV7-6 to TRBJ1-2, with TRBD1 as a possible D gene (6 bases). The germline V gene has CDR1 SGHVS and CDR2 FNYEAQ. This CDR3 is built from 15 residues. V was pared by 0 bases and J by 6 bases, with 14 bases between. As DNA, the CDR3 is TGTGCCAGCAGCTTAGCGATTTCAGGGGACAATGGCTACACCTTC. As protein: CASSLAISGDNGYTF.

This clone was recorded many times. The chain uses TRBV10-3 and TRBJ2-5, with 9 bases that match TRBD1. The CDR3 totals 12 residues. Per germline, CDR1 ENHRY and CDR2 SYGVKD. Trimming at V came to 6 bases and at J to 4 bases, leaving 0 bases not matched to a gene. The CDR3 coding sequence is TGTGCCATCAGGGACAGGGGAGAGACCCAGTACTTC. Protein: CAIRDRGETQYF.

Here the CDR3 reads CASSSPSETNEKLFF. The CDR3 DNA reads as TGCGCCAGCAGCTCACCCAGCGAAACTAATGAAAAACTGTTTTTT. This chain links TRBV5-1 with TRBJ1-4; D is uncertain. CDR1 is SGHRS, CDR2 YFSETQ, per germline. V gave up 3 bases and J gave up 1 base, with 10 bases separating them. The CDR3 has 15 amino acids. Filled out from reference TRBV5-1 and TRBJ1-4, the complete variable domain reads KAGVTQTPRYLIKTRGQQVTLSCSPISGHRSVSWYQQTPGQGLQFLFEYFSETQRNKGNFPGRFSGRQFSNSRSEMNVSTLELGDSALYLCASSSPSETNEKLFFGSGTQLSVL.

The chain links TRBV7-8 to TRBJ1-5, with 8 bases identical to TRBD1. J was trimmed by 0 bases and V by 2 bases; bases with no gene match: 3. The CDR3 contains 16 residues. CDR1 is SGHVS and CDR2 is FQNEAQ in the germline V gene. The CDR3 is CASSLIRGPSNQPQHF. CDR3 nucleotides: TGTGCCAGCAGCTTAATCAGGGGGCCTAGCAATCAGCCCCAGCATTTT. The full variable domain, with the rest looked up from reference TRBV7-8 and TRBJ1-5, is GAGVSQSPRYKVAKRGQDVALRCDPISGHVSLFWYQQALGQGPEFLTYFQNEAQLDKSGLPSDRFFAERPEGSVSTLKIQRTQQEDSAVYLCASSLIRGPSNQPQHFGDGTRLSIL.

The V call is TRBV7-3, the J call TRBJ2-2; D possibly corresponds to TRBD1 (6 bases). This CDR3 region has 16 residues. Germline loops: CDR1 SGHTA, CDR2 FQGTGA. Trimming took 5 bases from V and 0 from J, leaving 13 bases between them. In nucleotides, the CDR3 is TGTGCCAGCAGCCCTCGACAGGTAGCGAACACCGGGGAGCTGTTTTTT. Protein: CASSPRQVANTGELFF.

The V call is TRBV6-5, the J call TRBJ1-2; no definite D call. V gave up 6 bases and J gave up 5 bases, with 16 bases separating them. The V gene's germline CDR1 is MNHEY and CDR2 SVGAGI. This CDR3 is built from 14 residues. CDR3 nucleotide sequence: TGTGCCAGCAGCCGCCGACGGGAACTATATGGCTACACCTTC. Translation gives CASSRRRELYGYTF.

The rearrangement uses TRBV5-1 and TRBJ2-3; the D gene is possibly TRBD2 (6 bases). There are 16 residues in the CDR3. CDR1 and CDR2 from the germline V gene are SGHRS and YFSETQ. V gave up 2 bases and J gave up 6 bases, with 19 bases separating them. The DNA of the CDR3 is TGCGCCAGCAGCTTTGAGGGAGGACCGGCCGGGGATACGCAGTATTTT. Encoded protein: CASSFEGGPAGDTQYF.

CDR3 sequence reads: CASFVGGVNTGELFF. As DNA, the CDR3 is TGTGCCAGCTTCGTAGGGGGGGTAAACACCGGGGAGCTGTTTTTT. V and J are TRBV2 and TRBJ2-2, with D possibly being TRBD2 (7 bases). Deletions cut 8 bases from V and 2 bases from J, with 15 bases between. In germline, CDR1 is SNHLY, CDR2 FYNNEI. The CDR3 consists of 15 residues.